These 9 T cell receptor beta chains came from one sample sequenced in a study of spatial heterogeneity in lung cancer (dated by TCRdb to 2018 to 2020). The receptor library was made with 5' RACE. Sequencing was performed on a NextSeq 500. TCRdb trimmed public reads at Q25 via fastp, called clones via MiXCR and kept in-frame beta chains. Rows merge per CDR3 protein into single entries with the most common DNA and genes. The sample has approximately 25,000 distinct CDR3 sequences on record, 2.5% to 4% of them singletons. Clones ranked in the top ten supply under 30% of the sample. The time point tag for this specimen amounts to: sample taken at primary tumor resection. Whole RNA extracted from tumor and nontumor lung tissue, or from cryopreserved PBMC samples, was used for TCR sequencing without cell sorting. Here the sequenced sample was PBMCs, taken at surgery. The receptors originated from a female donor with early-stage non-small cell lung cancer.

This clonotype is termed medium-sized. The gene calls are TRBV7-9 and TRBJ2-5; 7 positions match TRBD2. Germline loops: CDR1 SEHNR, CDR2 FQNEAQ (reference sequence). This CDR3 region has 16 residues. The ends lost 1 base at V and 0 bases at J; junction bases unmatched: 5. The CDR3 DNA reads as TGTGCCAGCAGCTTAGGGGACTACGTCAACCAAGAGACCCAGTACTTC. Protein: CASSLGDYVNQETQYF.

There are many counts of this clonotype. This sequence joins TRBV7-2 and TRBJ2-5; 7 bases are a match to TRBD2. The germline V gene has CDR1 SGHTA and CDR2 FQGNSA. After removal of 1 base from V and 5 bases from J, the junction contained 10 bases not matched to a gene. This CDR3 spans 16 amino acids. The CDR3 bases are TGTGCCAGCAGCTTAGAACTGGGAGGGCCCTGGGAGACCCAGTACTTC. As protein: CASSLELGGPWETQYF.

This clonotype ranks as large. The chain has TRBV27 and TRBJ2-7; D tentatively reads TRBD1 or TRBD2 (5 bases each). Trimming pared 6 bases from V and 2 bases from J, leaving 17 bases between. This CDR3 is built from 15 residues. Per germline, CDR1 MNHEY and CDR2 SMNVEV (reference sequence). CDR3 residues: CASRYSGLVTYEQYF. CDR3 DNA sequence: TGTGCCAGCAGGTACTCGGGGCTCGTTACCTACGAGCAGTACTTC.

At least ten counts were recorded for this clonotype. The chain uses TRBV19 and TRBJ2-3, with D possibly being TRBD1 (6 bases). Per germline, CDR1 LNHDA and CDR2 SQIVND (reference sequence). Between the trimmed V and J ends, which lost 2 bases and 1 base, there was a span of 13 bases. The CDR3 is made up of 16 amino acids. As DNA, the CDR3 is TGTGCCAGTAGTATAAGGGGGACGGCCGGCACAGATACGCAGTATTTT. Its translation is CASSIRGTAGTDTQYF.

The table lists this clonotype with many counts. This chain links TRBV5-4 with TRBJ2-1; D unresolved. This CDR3 is built from 12 residues. Trimming left V 0 bases short and J 10 bases short, with 8 bases between. Germline V lookup: CDR1 SGHNT, CDR2 YYREEE (reference sequence). The CDR3 sequence: CASSLEALEQFF. DNA of the CDR3: TGTGCCAGCAGCTTGGAGGCTCTCGAGCAGTTCTTC.

In its sample, this clonotype was seen many times. The rearrangement links TRBV6-2 or TRBV6-3 to TRBJ1-1; D might be TRBD1 (6 bases). Looked up from germline, CDR1 is MNHEY and CDR2 is SVGEGT. Deletions cut 5 bases from V and 0 bases from J, with 13 bases between. This CDR3 region has 15 residues. CDR3 sequence reads: CASSAPGHLNTEAFF. The DNA of the CDR3 is TGTGCCAGCAGTGCACCGGGACACCTGAACACTGAAGCTTTCTTT.

This clonotype was found a few times. The chain uses TRBV27 and TRBJ2-5, with unresolved D. The V end was cut by 6 bases, the J end by 5 bases, with 13 bases between. This CDR3 spans 13 amino acids. Germline V gives CDR1 MNHEY, CDR2 SMNVEV (reference sequence). The CDR3 protein is CASSLSVRETQYF. The CDR3 bases are TGTGCCAGCAGCCTTTCAGTTAGGGAGACCCAGTACTTC.

This clonotype has at least ten counts. This chain connects TRBV10-2 to TRBJ2-7; D perhaps matches TRBD1 (8 bases). Looked up from germline, CDR1 is WSHSY and CDR2 is SAAADI. The CDR3 consists of 15 residues. V lost 8 bases and J 3 bases, leaving 20 bases between the germline ends. The CDR3 DNA reads TGCGCCAGCCAGACAGGGGACTATTTTAACTACGAGCAGTACTTC. Translated: CASQTGDYFNYEQYF.

The V gene is TRBV14, the J gene TRBJ1-6, with D possibly being TRBD1 (6 bases). CDR1 SGHDN and CDR2 FVKESK come from the germline V gene. The CDR3 totals 15 residues. V shed 8 bases and J shed 7 bases, with 18 bases lying between them. CDR3 bases: TGTGCCAGCGCTCCGTCGTTGGGGGGCAATTCACCCCTCCACTTT. This translates into CASAPSLGGNSPLHF.